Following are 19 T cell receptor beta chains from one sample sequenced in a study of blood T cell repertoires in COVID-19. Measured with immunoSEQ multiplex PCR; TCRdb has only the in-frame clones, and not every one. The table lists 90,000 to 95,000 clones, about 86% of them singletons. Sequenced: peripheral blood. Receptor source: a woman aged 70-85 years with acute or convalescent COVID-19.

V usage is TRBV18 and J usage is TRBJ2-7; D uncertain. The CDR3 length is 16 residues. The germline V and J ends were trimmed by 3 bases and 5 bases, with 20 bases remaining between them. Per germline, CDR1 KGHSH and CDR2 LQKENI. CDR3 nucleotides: TGTGCCAGCTCACCTGGAATCCTCGCTAGTTCCCACGAGCAGTACTTC. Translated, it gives CASSPGILASSHEQYF.

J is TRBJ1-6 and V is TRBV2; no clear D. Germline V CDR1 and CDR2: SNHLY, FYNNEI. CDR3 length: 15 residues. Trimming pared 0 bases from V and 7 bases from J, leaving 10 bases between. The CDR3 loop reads CASSEAAGLNSPLHF. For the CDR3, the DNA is TGTGCCAGCAGTGAAGCGGCGGGGTTGAATTCACCCCTCCACTTT.

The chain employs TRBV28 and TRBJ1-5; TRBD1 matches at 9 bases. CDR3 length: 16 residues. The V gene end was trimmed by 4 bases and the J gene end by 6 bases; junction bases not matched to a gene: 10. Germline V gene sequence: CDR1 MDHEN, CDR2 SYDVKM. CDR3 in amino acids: CASSSWTGVDGQPQHF. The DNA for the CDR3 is TGTGCCAGCAGTTCGTGGACAGGGGTTGACGGTCAGCCCCAGCATTTT.

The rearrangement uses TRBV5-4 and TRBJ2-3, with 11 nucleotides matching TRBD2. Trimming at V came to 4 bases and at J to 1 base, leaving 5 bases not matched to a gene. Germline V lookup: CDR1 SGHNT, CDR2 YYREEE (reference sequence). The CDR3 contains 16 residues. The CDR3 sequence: CASSTPLAGGTDTQYF. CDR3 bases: TGTGCCAGCAGCACGCCACTAGCGGGGGGCACAGATACGCAGTATTTT.

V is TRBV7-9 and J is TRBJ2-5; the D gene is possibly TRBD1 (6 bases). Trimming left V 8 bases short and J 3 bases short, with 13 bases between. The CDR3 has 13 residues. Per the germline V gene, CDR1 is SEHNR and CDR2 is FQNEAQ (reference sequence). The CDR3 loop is CASSGHTKETQYF. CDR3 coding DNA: TGTGCCAGCTCGGGACACACCAAAGAGACCCAGTACTTC.

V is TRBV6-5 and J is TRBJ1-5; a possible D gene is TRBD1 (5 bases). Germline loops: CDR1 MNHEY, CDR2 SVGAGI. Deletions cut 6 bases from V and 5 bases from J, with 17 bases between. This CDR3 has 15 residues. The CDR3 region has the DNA TGTGCCAGCAGCCAAAGGGGCCTAGGGGATCAGCCCCAGCATTTT. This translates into CASSQRGLGDQPQHF.

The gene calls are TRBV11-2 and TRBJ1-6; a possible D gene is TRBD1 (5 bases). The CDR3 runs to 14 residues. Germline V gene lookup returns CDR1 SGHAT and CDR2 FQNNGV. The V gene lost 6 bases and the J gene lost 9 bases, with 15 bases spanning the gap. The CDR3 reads CASSGAGFISPLHF. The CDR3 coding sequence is TGTGCCAGCAGTGGAGCAGGGTTTATTTCACCCCTCCACTTT.

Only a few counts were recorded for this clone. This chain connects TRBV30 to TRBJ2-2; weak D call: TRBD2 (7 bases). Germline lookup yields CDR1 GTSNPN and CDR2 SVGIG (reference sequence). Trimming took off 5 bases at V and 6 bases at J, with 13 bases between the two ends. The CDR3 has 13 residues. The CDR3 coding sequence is TGTGCCTGGGACCACGGGGGGCCCGGGGAGCTGTTTTTT. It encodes CAWDHGGPGELFF.

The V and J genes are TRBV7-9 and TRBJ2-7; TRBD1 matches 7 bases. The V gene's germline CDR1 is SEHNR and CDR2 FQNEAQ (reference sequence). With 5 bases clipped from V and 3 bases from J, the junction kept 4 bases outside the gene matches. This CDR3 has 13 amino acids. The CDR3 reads CASSPGQNYEQYF. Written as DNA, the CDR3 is TGTGCCAGCAGCCCGGGACAGAACTACGAGCAGTACTTC.

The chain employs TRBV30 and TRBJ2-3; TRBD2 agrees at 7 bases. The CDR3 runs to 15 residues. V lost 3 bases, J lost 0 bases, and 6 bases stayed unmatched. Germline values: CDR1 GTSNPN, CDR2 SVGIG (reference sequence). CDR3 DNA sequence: TGTGCCTGGAGGGGACTATCTCTTAGCACAGATACGCAGTATTTT. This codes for CAWRGLSLSTDTQYF.

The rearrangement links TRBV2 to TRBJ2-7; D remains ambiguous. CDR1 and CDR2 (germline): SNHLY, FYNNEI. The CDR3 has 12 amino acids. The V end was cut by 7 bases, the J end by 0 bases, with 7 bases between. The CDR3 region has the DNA TGTGCCAGCACAGGCCTCTCCTACGAGCAGTACTTC. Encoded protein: CASTGLSYEQYF. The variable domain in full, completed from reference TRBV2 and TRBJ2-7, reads EPEVTQTPSHQVTQMGQEVILRCVPISNHLYFYWYRQILGQKVEFLVSFYNNEISEKSEIFDDQFSVERPDGSNFTLKIRSTKLEDSAMYFCASTGLSYEQYFGPGTRLTVT.

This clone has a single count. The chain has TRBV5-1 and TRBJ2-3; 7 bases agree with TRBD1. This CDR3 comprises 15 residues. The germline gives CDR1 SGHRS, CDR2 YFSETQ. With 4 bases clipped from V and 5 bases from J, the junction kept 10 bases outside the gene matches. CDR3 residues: CASSARDRVGDTQYF. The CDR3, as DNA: TGCGCCAGCAGCGCAAGAGACAGGGTCGGAGATACGCAGTATTTT. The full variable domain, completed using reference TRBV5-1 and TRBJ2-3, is KAGVTQTPRYLIKTRGQQVTLSCSPISGHRSVSWYQQTPGQGLQFLFEYFSETQRNKGNFPGRFSGRQFSNSRSEMNVSTLELGDSALYLCASSARDRVGDTQYFGPGTRLTVL.

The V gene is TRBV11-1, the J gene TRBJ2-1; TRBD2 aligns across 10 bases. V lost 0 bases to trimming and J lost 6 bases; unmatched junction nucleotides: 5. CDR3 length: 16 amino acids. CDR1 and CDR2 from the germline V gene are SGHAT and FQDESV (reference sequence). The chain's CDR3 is CASSLAVVAGGNEQFF. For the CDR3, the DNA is TGTGCCAGCAGCTTAGCGGTGGTAGCGGGGGGCAATGAGCAGTTCTTC.

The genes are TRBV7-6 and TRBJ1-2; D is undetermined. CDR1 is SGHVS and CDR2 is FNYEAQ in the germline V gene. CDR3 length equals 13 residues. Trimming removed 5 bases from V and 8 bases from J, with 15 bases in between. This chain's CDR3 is CASSTPGRGGYTF. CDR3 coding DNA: TGTGCCAGCAGCACCCCAGGTCGGGGAGGCTACACCTTC.

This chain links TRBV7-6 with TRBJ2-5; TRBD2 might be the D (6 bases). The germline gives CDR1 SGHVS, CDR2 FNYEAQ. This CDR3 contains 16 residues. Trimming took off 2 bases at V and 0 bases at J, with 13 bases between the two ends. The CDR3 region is CASSLYLGGNQETQYF. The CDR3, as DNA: TGTGCCAGCAGCTTATACCTAGGAGGGAACCAAGAGACCCAGTACTTC.

The CDR3, as DNA: TGTGCCAGCAGTTACGGGCAGGGTATCCGCACAGATACGCAGTATTTT. Its protein is CASSYGQGIRTDTQYF. J is TRBJ2-3 and V is TRBV6-5, with TRBD1 as a possible D gene (5 bases). This CDR3 region has 16 residues. CDR1 MNHEY and CDR2 SVGAGI come from the germline V gene. Trimming cost V 2 bases and J 1 base, with 13 bases left between them.

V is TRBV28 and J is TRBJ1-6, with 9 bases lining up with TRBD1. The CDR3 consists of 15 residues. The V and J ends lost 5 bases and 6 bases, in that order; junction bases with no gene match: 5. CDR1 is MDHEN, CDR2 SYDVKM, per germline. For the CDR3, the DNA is TGTGCCAGCAGTACAGGGGGCGCGTTTAATTCACCCCTCCACTTT. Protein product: CASSTGGAFNSPLHF.

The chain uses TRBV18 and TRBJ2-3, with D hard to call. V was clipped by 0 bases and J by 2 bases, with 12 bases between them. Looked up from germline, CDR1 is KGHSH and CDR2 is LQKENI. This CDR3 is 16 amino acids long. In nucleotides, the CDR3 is TGTGCCAGCTCACCACCTATAATGGCAGACACAGATACGCAGTATTTT. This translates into CASSPPIMADTDTQYF.

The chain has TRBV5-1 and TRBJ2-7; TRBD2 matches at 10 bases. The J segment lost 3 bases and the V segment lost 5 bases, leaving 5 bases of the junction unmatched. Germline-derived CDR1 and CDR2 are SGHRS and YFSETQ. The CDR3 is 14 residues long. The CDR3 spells CASRASSGSYEQYF. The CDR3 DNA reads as TGCGCCAGCAGAGCTTCTAGCGGGAGCTACGAGCAGTACTTC. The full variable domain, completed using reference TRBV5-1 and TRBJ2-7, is KAGVTQTPRYLIKTRGQQVTLSCSPISGHRSVSWYQQTPGQGLQFLFEYFSETQRNKGNFPGRFSGRQFSNSRSEMNVSTLELGDSALYLCASRASSGSYEQYFGPGTRLTVT.